The 12 T cell receptor beta chains in this list originate from one sample, sequenced in a study of blood T cell repertoires in COVID-19. Data came from immunoSEQ multiplex PCR; TCRdb stores just in-frame clones and leaves some out. This sample has a few hundred thousand clones, with 83% found just once. Specimen: PBMCs or T cells enriched from blood (not recorded which). The source of these receptors is a woman aged 45-59 years who had recovered from COVID-19.

The chain couples TRBV5-6 to TRBJ1-5; TRBD1 aligns across 9 bases. Germline trimming cut 2 bases from V and 6 bases from J; bases unmatched to any gene: 3. Germline V gene lookup returns CDR1 SGHDT and CDR2 YYEEEE. The CDR3 has 14 residues. CDR3 DNA sequence: TGTGCCAGCAGCTTAACAGGGGGCTTTCAGCCCCAGCATTTT. Translating it yields CASSLTGGFQPQHF.

This clone was detected once. The rearrangement joins TRBV12-3 or TRBV12-4 to TRBJ2-1; D is perhaps TRBD2 (6 bases). With 8 bases removed from V and 8 bases from J, the gap between germline ends came to 16 bases. This CDR3 is built from 13 residues. CDR3 protein: CASGGTPFDEQFF. The CDR3 DNA reads TGTGCCAGCGGGGGGACTCCCTTCGATGAGCAGTTCTTC.

This clone was seen a few times. This sequence joins TRBV5-1 and TRBJ2-3, with a possible D match to TRBD1 (5 bases). Germline V gene lookup returns CDR1 SGHRS and CDR2 YFSETQ. V was shortened by 4 bases and J by 0 bases, with 18 bases between the two germline ends. The CDR3 runs to 17 residues. CDR3 residues: CASSPGATIASTDTQYF. The CDR3 DNA follows: TGCGCCAGCAGCCCTGGGGCCACGATAGCTAGCACAGATACGCAGTATTTT.

The chain carries TRBV7-2 and TRBJ1-1; D gene unclear. CDR3 size: 14 residues. The germline gives CDR1 SGHTA, CDR2 FQGNSA. Trimming shortened V by 1 base and J by 0 bases, and 6 bases separated the two germline ends. The CDR3 loop reads CASSLGALNTEAFF. CDR3 DNA: TGTGCCAGCAGCTTAGGAGCACTGAACACTGAAGCTTTCTTT.

V usage is TRBV4-2 and J usage is TRBJ1-5, with D hard to call. The ends were cut back, 0 bases at V and 5 bases at J, with 11 bases in the middle. In germline, CDR1 is LGHNA, CDR2 YNFKEQ. The CDR3 extends over 15 amino acids. The CDR3 region is CASSQDHQSDQPQHF. Here the CDR3 DNA reads TGTGCCAGCAGCCAAGATCACCAGTCAGATCAGCCCCAGCATTTT.

The chain has TRBV9 and TRBJ1-1; D unclear. CDR3 length equals 14 residues. Trimming left V 0 bases short and J 5 bases short, with 11 bases between. Germline V lookup: CDR1 SGDLS, CDR2 YYNGEE. The CDR3 bases are TGTGCCAGCAGCGTAGACCCCGGCGGAACTGAAGCTTTCTTT. Its translation: CASSVDPGGTEAFF.

The CDR3, as DNA: TGTGCCAGCAGTTACTGGACAGGGGTCAATGAGCAGTTCTTC. Its translation: CASSYWTGVNEQFF. The chain links TRBV6-2 or TRBV6-3 to TRBJ2-1, with 9 positions matching TRBD1. The CDR3 consists of 14 residues. Unmatched junction bases numbered 1, after V lost 1 base and J lost 6 bases. Germline V lookup: CDR1 MNHEY, CDR2 SVGEGT.

The chain is built from TRBV7-8 and TRBJ1-1; TRBD1 aligns across 7 bases. Trimming cost V 3 bases and J 0 bases; bases outside gene matches: 7. Germline CDR1 SGHVS, CDR2 FQNEAQ. The CDR3 extends over 16 amino acids. The CDR3 loop is CASSFDRAPMNTEAFF. In DNA form, the CDR3 reads TGTGCCAGCAGCTTCGACAGGGCGCCCATGAACACTGAAGCTTTCTTT. Supplemented by reference TRBV7-8 and TRBJ1-1, the full variable domain reads GAGVSQSPRYKVAKRGQDVALRCDPISGHVSLFWYQQALGQGPEFLTYFQNEAQLDKSGLPSDRFFAERPEGSVSTLKIQRTQQEDSAVYLCASSFDRAPMNTEAFFGQGTRLTVV.

This chain uses TRBV28 with TRBJ2-7; the match to TRBD1 covers 7 bases. CDR1 MDHEN and CDR2 SYDVKM come from the germline V gene. J was trimmed by 2 bases and V by 7 bases; bases with no gene match: 11. This CDR3 comprises 15 residues. The CDR3 region is CASTVTGQPPYEQYF. The CDR3, as DNA: TGTGCCAGCACAGTAACGGGACAGCCCCCCTACGAGCAGTACTTC.

This chain joins TRBV3-1 (or the pseudogene TRBV3-2) and TRBJ2-3, with D possibly matching TRBD2 (5 bases). The germline V and J ends were trimmed by 2 bases and 4 bases, with 16 bases remaining between them. This CDR3 contains 16 residues. CDR1 is LGHDT, CDR2 YNNKEL, per germline (reference sequence). In DNA form, the CDR3 reads TGTGCCAGCAGCCAAACTAGTGCTTCAGAGGCAGATACGCAGTATTTT. It specifies CASSQTSASEADTQYF.

On this clone itself: Germline and junction disagree at one end, which may indicate a read error. This chain connects TRBV20-1 to TRBJ1-2; D is undetermined. The CDR3 has 11 amino acids. Per the germline V gene, CDR1 is DFQATT and CDR2 is SNEGSKA (reference sequence). CDR3 loop: CSANSNYGYAF. The CDR3 region has the DNA TGCAGTGCTAACTCTAACTATGGCTACGCCTTC.

This chain connects TRBV7-8 to TRBJ1-2; no clear D gene. This CDR3 region has 14 residues. Germline V CDR1 and CDR2: SGHVS, FQNEAQ. V was pared by 7 bases and J by 5 bases, with 17 bases between. CDR3 nucleotides: TGTGCCAGCACCCCAACAGAGTTAGGATATGGCTACACCTTC. It yields the protein CASTPTELGYGYTF.